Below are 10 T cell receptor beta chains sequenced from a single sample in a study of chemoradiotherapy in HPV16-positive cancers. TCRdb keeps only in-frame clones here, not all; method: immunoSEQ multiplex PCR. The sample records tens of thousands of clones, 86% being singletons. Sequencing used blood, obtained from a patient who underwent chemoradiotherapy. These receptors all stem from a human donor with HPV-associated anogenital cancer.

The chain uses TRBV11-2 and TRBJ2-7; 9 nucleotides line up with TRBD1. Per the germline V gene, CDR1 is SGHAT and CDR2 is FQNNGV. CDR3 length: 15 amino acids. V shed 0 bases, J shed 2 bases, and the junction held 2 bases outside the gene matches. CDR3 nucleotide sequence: TGTGCCAGCAGCTTAGAACAGGGGGCAACCTACGAGCAGTACTTC. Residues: CASSLEQGATYEQYF.

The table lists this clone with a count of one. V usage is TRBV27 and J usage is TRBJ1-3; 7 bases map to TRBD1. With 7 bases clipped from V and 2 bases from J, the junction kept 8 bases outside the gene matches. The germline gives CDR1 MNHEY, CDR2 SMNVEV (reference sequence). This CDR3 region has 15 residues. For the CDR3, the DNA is TGTGCCAGCACCCTACAGGGGACTACTGGAAACACCATATATTTT. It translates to CASTLQGTTGNTIYF.

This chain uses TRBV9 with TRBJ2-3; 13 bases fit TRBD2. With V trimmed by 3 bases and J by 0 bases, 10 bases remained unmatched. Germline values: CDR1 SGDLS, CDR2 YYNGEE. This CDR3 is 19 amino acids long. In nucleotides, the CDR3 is TGTGCCAGCAGCGCCTCGACTAGCGGGGGGTCCGCTAGCACAGATACGCAGTATTTT. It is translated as CASSASTSGGSASTDTQYF.

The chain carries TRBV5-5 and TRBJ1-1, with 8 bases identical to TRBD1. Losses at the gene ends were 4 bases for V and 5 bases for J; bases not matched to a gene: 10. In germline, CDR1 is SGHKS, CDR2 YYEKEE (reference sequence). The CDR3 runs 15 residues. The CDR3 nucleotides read TGTGCCAGCAGCCCAAGGACAGGGCGGGAGACTGAAGCTTTCTTT. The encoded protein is CASSPRTGRETEAFF.

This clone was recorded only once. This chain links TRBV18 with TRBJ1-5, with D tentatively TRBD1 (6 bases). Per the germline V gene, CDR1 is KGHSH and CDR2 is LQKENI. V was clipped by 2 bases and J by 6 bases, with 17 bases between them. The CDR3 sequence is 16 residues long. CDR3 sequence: CASSPTGISLGQPQHF. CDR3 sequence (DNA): TGTGCCAGCTCACCAACAGGGATTAGTCTCGGTCAGCCCCAGCATTTT. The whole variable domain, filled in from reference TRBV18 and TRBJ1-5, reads NAGVMQNPRHLVRRRGQEARLRCSPMKGHSHVYWYRQLPEEGLKFMVYLQKENIIDESGMPKERFSAEFPKEGPSILRIQQVVRGDSAAYFCASSPTGISLGQPQHFGDGTRLSIL.

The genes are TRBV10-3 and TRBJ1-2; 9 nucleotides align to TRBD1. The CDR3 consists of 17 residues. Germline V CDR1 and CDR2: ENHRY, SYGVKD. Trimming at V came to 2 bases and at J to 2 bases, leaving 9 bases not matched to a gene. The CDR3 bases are TGTGCCATCAGTGAGGGGACAGGGAAGACACTAAACTATGGCTACACCTTC. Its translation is CAISEGTGKTLNYGYTF.

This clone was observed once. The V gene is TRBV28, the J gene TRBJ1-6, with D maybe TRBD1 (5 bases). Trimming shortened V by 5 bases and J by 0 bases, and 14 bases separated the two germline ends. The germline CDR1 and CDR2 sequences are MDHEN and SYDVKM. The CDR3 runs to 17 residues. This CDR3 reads CASSGGALSSYNSPLHF. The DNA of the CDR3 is TGTGCCAGCAGTGGAGGGGCTCTTAGCTCCTATAATTCACCCCTCCACTTT. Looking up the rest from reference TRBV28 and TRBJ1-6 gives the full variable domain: DVKVTQSSRYLVKRTGEKVFLECVQDMDHENMFWYRQDPGLGLRLIYFSYDVKMKEKGDIPEGYSVSREKKERFSLILESASTNQTSMYLCASSGGALSSYNSPLHFGNGTRLTVT.

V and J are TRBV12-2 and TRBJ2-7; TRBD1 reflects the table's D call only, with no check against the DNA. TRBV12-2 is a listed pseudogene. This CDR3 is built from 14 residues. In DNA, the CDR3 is TGTGCAAGTCGTCGGACAGGGGCAAGCTACGAGCAGTACTTC. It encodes CASRRTGASYEQYF.

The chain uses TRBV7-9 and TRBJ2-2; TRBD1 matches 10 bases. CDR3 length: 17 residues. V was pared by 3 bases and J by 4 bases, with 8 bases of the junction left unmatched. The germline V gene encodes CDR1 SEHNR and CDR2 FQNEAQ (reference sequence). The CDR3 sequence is CASSLGTGVIGTGELFF. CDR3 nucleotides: TGTGCCAGCAGCTTGGGGACAGGGGTTATAGGCACCGGGGAGCTGTTTTTT.

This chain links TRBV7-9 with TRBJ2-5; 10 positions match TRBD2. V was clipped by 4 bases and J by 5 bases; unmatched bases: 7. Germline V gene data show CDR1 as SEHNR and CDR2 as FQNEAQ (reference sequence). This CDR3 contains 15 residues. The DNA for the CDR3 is TGTGCCAGCAGCTCAGTAGCGGGGGGTCTGGAGACCCAGTACTTC. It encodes CASSSVAGGLETQYF. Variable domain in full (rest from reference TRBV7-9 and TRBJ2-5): DTGVSQNPRHKITKRGQNVTFRCDPISEHNRLYWYRQTLGQGPEFLTYFQNEAQLEKSRLLSDRFSAERPKGSFSTLEIQRTEQGDSAMYLCASSSVAGGLETQYFGPGTRLLVL.